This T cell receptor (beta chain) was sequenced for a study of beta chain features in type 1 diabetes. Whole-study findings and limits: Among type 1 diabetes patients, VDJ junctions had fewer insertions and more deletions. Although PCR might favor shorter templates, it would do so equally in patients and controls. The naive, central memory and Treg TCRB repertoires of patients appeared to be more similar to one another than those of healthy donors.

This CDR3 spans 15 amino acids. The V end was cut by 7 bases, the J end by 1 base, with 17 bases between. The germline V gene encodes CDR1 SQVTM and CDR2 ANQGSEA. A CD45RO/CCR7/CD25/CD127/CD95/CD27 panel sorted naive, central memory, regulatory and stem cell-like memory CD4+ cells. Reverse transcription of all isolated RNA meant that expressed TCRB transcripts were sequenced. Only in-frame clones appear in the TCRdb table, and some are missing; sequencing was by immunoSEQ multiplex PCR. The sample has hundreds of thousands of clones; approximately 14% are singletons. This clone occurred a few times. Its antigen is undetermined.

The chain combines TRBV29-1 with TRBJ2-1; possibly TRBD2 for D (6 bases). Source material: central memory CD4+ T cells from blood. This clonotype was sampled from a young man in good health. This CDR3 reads CSATSGGWSYNEQFF. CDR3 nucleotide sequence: TGCAGCGCCACGAGTGGGGGGTGGTCCTACAATGAGCAGTTCTTC.